The clone carrying this T cell receptor (beta chain) showed up many times. The source of the sample is a study of early T cells in non-severe SARS-CoV-2 infection. Trimming pared 5 bases from V and 6 bases from J, leaving 13 bases between. Germline CDR1 and CDR2: MRHNA and SNTAGT. CDR3 length equals 14 residues. A single record per CDR3 protein comes from TCRdb applying MiXCR to the 5' RACE reads. The data hold about 27,000 distinct CDR3 sequences, with about 5.1% observed a single time. Sequencing used whole blood. V and J are TRBV6-4 and TRBJ2-2; the D gene is possibly TRBD2 (6 bases). The source is an adult who was a healthcare worker with PCR-confirmed SARS-CoV-2 infection or an uninfected control (not recorded which). This CDR3 is CASSRDFSSGELFF. The CDR3 DNA reads TGTGCCAGCAGTCGGGACTTTAGTTCCGGGGAGCTGTTTTTT.